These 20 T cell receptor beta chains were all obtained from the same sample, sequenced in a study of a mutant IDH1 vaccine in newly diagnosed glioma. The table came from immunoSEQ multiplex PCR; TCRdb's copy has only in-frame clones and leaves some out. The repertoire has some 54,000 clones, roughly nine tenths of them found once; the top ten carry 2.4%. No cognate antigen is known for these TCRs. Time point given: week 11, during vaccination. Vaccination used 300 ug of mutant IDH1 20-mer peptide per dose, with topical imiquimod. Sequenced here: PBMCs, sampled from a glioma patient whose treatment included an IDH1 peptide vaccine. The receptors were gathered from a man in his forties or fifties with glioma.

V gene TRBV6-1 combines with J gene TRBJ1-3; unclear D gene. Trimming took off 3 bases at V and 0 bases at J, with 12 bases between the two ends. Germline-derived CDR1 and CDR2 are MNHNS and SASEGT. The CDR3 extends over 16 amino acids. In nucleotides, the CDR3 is TGTGCCAGCAGTGAGGAGGGCACGATCTCTGGAAACACCATATATTTT. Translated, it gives CASSEEGTISGNTIYF.

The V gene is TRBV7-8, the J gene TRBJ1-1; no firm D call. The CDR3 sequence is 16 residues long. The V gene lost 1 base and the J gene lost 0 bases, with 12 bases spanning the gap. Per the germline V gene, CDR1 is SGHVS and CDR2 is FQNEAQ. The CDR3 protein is CASSLGSKGMNTEAFF. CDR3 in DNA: TGTGCCAGCAGCTTAGGCTCTAAAGGGATGAACACTGAAGCTTTCTTT.

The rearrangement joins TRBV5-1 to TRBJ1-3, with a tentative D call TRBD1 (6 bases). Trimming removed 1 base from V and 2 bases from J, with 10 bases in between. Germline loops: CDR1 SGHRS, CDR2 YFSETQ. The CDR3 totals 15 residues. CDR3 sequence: CASSLTGQAGNTIYF. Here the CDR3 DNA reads TGCGCCAGCAGCTTGACAGGGCAAGCTGGAAACACCATATATTTT.

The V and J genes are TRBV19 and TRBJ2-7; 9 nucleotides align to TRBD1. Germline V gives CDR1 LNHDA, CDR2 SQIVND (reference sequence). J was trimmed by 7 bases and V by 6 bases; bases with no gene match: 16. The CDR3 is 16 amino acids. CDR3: CASSTKPGQGFEEQYF. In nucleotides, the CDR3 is TGTGCCAGTAGCACGAAACCGGGACAGGGCTTTGAGGAGCAGTACTTC. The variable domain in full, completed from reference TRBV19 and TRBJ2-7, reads DGGITQSPKYLFRKEGQNVTLSCEQNLNHDAMYWYRQDPGQGLRLIYYSQIVNDFQKGDIAEGYSVSREKKESFPLTVTSAQKNPTAFYLCASSTKPGQGFEEQYFGPGTRLTVT.

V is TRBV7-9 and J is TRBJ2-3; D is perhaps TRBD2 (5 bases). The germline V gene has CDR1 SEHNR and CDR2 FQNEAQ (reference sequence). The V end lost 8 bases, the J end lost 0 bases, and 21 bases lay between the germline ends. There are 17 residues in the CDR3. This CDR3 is CASGRDRTFTSTDTQYF. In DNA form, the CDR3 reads TGTGCCAGCGGGCGTGATAGGACTTTTACTAGCACAGATACGCAGTATTTT.

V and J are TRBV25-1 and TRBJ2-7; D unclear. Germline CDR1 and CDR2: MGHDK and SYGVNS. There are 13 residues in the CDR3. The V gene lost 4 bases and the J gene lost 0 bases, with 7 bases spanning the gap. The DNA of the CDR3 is TGTGCCAGCAGTGCCAGGAGCTCCTACGAGCAGTACTTC. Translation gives CASSARSSYEQYF.

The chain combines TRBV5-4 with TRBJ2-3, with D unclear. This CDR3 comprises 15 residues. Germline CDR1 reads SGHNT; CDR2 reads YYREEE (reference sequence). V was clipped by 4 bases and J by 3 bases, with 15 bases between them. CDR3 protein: CASSPARDGTDTQYF. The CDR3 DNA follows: TGTGCCAGCAGCCCCGCTCGCGATGGGACAGATACGCAGTATTTT.

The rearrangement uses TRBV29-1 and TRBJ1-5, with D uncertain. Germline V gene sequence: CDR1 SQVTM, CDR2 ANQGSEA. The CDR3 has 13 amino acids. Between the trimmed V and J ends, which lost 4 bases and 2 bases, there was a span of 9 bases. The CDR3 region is CSVVLGGNQPQHF. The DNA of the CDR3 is TGCAGCGTTGTGCTGGGAGGCAATCAGCCCCAGCATTTT.

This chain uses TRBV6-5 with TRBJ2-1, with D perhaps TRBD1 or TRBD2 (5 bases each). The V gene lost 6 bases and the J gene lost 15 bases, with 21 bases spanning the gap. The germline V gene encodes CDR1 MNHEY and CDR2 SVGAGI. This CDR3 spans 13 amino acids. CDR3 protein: CASSQTIGTDVFF. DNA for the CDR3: TGTGCCAGCAGCCAAACGATCGGGACGGATGTGTTCTTC.

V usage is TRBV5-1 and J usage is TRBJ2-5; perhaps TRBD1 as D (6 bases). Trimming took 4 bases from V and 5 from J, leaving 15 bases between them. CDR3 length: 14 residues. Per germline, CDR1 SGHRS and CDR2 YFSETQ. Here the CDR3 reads CASSPLRGTETQYF. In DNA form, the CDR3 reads TGCGCCAGCAGCCCCCTGAGGGGGACGGAGACCCAGTACTTC.

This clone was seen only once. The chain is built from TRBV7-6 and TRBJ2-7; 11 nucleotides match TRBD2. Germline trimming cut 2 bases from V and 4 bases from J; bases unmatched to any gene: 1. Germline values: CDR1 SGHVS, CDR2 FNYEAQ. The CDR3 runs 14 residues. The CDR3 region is CASSLTSGGYEQYF. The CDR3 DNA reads TGTGCCAGCAGCTTAACTAGCGGGGGATACGAGCAGTACTTC.

CDR3 region: CASSVGGGGYQETQYF. The CDR3 DNA reads as TGTGCCAGCAGCGTAGGGGGCGGGGGGTACCAAGAGACCCAGTACTTC. The chain couples TRBV9 to TRBJ2-5; 8 nucleotides line up with TRBD2. The germline V gene encodes CDR1 SGDLS and CDR2 YYNGEE. The CDR3 is made up of 16 amino acids. Trimming at V came to 0 bases and at J to 0 bases, leaving 4 bases not matched to a gene.

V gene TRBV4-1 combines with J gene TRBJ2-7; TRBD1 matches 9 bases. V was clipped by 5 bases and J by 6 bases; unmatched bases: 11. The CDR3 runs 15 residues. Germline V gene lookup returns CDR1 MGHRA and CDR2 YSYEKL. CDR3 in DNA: TGCGCCAGCAGCGAACCGGGACAGGGAGTAGGCGAGCAGTACTTC. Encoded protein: CASSEPGQGVGEQYF.

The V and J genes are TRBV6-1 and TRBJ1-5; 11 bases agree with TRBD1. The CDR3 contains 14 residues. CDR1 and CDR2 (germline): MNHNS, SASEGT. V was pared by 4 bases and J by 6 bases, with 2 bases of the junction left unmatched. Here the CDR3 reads CASSADRGLQPQHF. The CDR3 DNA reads TGTGCCAGCAGTGCGGACAGGGGGCTTCAGCCCCAGCATTTT.

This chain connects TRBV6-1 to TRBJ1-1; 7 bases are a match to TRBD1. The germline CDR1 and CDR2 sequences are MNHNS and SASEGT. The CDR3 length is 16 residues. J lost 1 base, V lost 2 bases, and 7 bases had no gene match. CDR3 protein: CASSERWGTANTEAFF. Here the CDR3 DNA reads TGTGCCAGCAGTGAAAGATGGGGGACAGCGAACACTGAAGCTTTCTTT.

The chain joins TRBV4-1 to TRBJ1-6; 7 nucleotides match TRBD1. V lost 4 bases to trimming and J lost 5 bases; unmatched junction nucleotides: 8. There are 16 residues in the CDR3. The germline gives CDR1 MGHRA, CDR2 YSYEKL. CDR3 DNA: TGCGCCAGCAGCCCCTCCCGTGGGACAGATAATTCACCCCTCCACTTT. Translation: CASSPSRGTDNSPLHF.

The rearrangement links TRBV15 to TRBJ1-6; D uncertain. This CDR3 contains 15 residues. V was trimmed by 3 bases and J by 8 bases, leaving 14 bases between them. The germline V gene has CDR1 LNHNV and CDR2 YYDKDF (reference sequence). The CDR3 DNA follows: TGTGCCACCAGCAGCGCACAGCCGTCGGATTCACCCCTCCACTTT. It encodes CATSSAQPSDSPLHF. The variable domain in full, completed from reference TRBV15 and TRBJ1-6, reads DAMVIQNPRYQVTQFGKPVTLSCSQTLNHNVMYWYQQKSSQAPKLLFHYYDKDFNNEADTPDNFQSRRPNTSFCFLDIRSPGLGDTAMYLCATSSAQPSDSPLHFGNGTRLTVT.

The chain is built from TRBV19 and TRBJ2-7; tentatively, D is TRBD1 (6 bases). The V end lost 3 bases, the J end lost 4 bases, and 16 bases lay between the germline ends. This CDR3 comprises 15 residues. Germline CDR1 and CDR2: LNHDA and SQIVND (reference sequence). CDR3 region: CASSIALVQGYEQYF. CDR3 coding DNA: TGTGCCAGTAGTATTGCCCTCGTCCAGGGGTACGAGCAGTACTTC.

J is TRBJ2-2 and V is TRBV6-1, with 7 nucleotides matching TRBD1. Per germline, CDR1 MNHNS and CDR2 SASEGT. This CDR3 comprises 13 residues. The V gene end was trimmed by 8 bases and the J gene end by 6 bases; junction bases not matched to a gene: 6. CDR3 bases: TGTGCCAGCTCAGAACAGGGGCCCGGGGAGCTGTTTTTT. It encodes CASSEQGPGELFF.

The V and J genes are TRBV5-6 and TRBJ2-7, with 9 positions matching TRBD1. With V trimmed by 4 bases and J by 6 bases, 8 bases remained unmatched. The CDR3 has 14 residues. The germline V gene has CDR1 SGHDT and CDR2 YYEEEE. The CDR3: CASSRRTGDFEQYF. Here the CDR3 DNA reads TGTGCCAGCAGCCGAAGGACAGGGGATTTCGAGCAGTACTTC. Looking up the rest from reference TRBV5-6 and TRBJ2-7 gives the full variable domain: DAGVTQSPTHLIKTRGQQVTLRCSPKSGHDTVSWYQQALGQGPQFIFQYYEEEERQRGNFPDRFSGHQFPNYSSELNVNALLLGDSALYLCASSRRTGDFEQYFGPGTRLTVT.